The 25 T cell receptor beta chains given below trace back to one sample, sequenced in a study of blood T cell repertoires in COVID-19. Libraries were prepared by immunoSEQ multiplex PCR; TCRdb keeps only in-frame clonotypes and omits some of them. The sample lists some 140,000 clones; around 88% were seen once. Sequenced sample: peripheral blood. All receptors come from a man aged 45-65 years with active or convalescent COVID-19.

This chain joins TRBV4-1 and TRBJ1-4; TRBD1 matches 9 bases. Trimming cost V 0 bases and J 5 bases; bases outside gene matches: 4. CDR3 size: 16 residues. CDR1 MGHRA and CDR2 YSYEKL come from the germline V gene. CDR3: CASSQEPGQGNEKLFF. Written as DNA, the CDR3 is TGCGCCAGCAGCCAAGAACCAGGACAGGGGAATGAAAAACTGTTTTTT.

V usage is TRBV24-1 and J usage is TRBJ1-6; the match to TRBD1 covers 8 bases. CDR1 KGHDR and CDR2 SFDVKD come from the germline V gene. The CDR3 has 13 amino acids. With 9 bases clipped from V and 7 bases from J, the junction kept 4 bases outside the gene matches. CDR3 sequence: CATSDRGNSPLHF. CDR3 bases: TGTGCCACCTCTGACAGGGGAAATTCACCCCTCCACTTT.

This rearrangement joins TRBV7-8 to TRBJ2-5; D might be TRBD2 (5 bases). V was trimmed by 1 base and J by 2 bases, leaving 11 bases between them. The CDR3 length is 15 residues. The germline V gene has CDR1 SGHVS and CDR2 FQNEAQ. CDR3 sequence (DNA): TGTGCCAGCAGCTTAGTGAGGGCAAGTCAAGAGACCCAGTACTTC. It codes for CASSLVRASQETQYF. Using reference TRBV7-8 and TRBJ2-5 for the parts outside the CDR3, the full variable domain is GAGVSQSPRYKVAKRGQDVALRCDPISGHVSLFWYQQALGQGPEFLTYFQNEAQLDKSGLPSDRFFAERPEGSVSTLKIQRTQQEDSAVYLCASSLVRASQETQYFGPGTRLLVL.

The chain joins TRBV19 to TRBJ2-3; 8 bases are a match to TRBD1. V was clipped by 5 bases and J by 1 base; unmatched bases: 5. Looked up from germline, CDR1 is LNHDA and CDR2 is SQIVND (reference sequence). This CDR3 comprises 15 residues. The CDR3 reads CASSAAGQGTDTQYF. CDR3 sequence (DNA): TGTGCCAGTAGTGCCGCGGGACAGGGCACAGATACGCAGTATTTT.

This chain links TRBV2 with TRBJ1-1, with no clear D. The germline gives CDR1 SNHLY, CDR2 FYNNEI. Trimming left V 1 base short and J 3 bases short, with 6 bases between. This CDR3 is built from 13 residues. As DNA, the CDR3 is TGTGCCAGCAGTGAAGGGAGGTACACTGAAGCTTTCTTT. Amino acids: CASSEGRYTEAFF.

V gene TRBV6-5 combines with J gene TRBJ2-3; no firm D call. V lost 0 bases and J lost 6, with 10 bases in between. The V gene's germline CDR1 is MNHEY and CDR2 SVGAGI. The CDR3 has 14 residues. The CDR3 is CASSYSTARDTQYF. The CDR3 nucleotides are TGTGCCAGCAGTTACTCAACAGCCAGGGATACGCAGTATTTT.

V is TRBV4-2 and J is TRBJ1-1, with D unclear. CDR1 is LGHNA and CDR2 is YNFKEQ in the germline V gene. This CDR3 region has 12 residues. V was cut by 0 bases and J by 11 bases, with 10 bases left in between. The CDR3 protein is CASSQDEGLAFF. The CDR3 DNA sequence: TGTGCCAGCAGCCAAGATGAGGGTTTGGCTTTCTTT.

The chain couples TRBV10-1 to TRBJ2-3; TRBD2 aligns across 8 bases. Per the germline V gene, CDR1 is WNHNN and CDR2 is SYGVQD (reference sequence). Trimming removed 2 bases from V and 1 base from J; junction bases left unmatched: 11. The CDR3 spans 18 residues. CDR3 DNA sequence: TGCGCCAGCAGTGAGGGCCTCCAGCGGGGGCTTCGCACAGATACGCAGTATTTT. This codes for CASSEGLQRGLRTDTQYF.

The chain is built from TRBV6-6 and TRBJ2-1; tentative D call: TRBD1 (5 bases). Trimming removed 2 bases from V and 8 bases from J, with 16 bases in between. The CDR3 totals 15 residues. Germline CDR1 is MNHNY and CDR2 is SVGAGI (reference sequence). The CDR3 region is CASSYRHRLNDEQFF. The DNA of the CDR3 is TGTGCCAGCAGTTACCGTCACAGGCTAAACGATGAGCAGTTCTTC.

The chain recombines TRBV3-1 (or the pseudogene TRBV3-2) with TRBJ2-7; D is undetermined. The CDR3 loop spans 13 amino acids. V lost 4 bases and J lost 3, with 10 bases in between. Germline assignment: CDR1 LGHDT and CDR2 YNNKEL (reference sequence). The CDR3 sequence: CASSRNQHYEQYF. The CDR3 nucleotides are TGTGCCAGCAGCCGAAACCAACACTACGAGCAGTACTTC.

The chain uses TRBV15 and TRBJ2-1, with TRBD2 identical over 14 bases. CDR1 is LNHNV, CDR2 YYDKDF, per germline (reference sequence). This CDR3 is built from 16 residues. J gave up 10 bases and V 4 bases, and 9 bases lay outside the gene matches. CDR3 protein: CATSNPTSGRGGEQFF. CDR3 nucleotides: TGTGCCACCAGCAACCCGACTAGCGGGAGGGGAGGCGAGCAGTTCTTC.

The V and J genes are TRBV29-1 and TRBJ2-1; D gene ambiguous. V was cut by 6 bases and J by 0 bases, with 12 bases left in between. From germline, CDR1 is SQVTM and CDR2 ANQGSEA. There are 14 residues in the CDR3. The CDR3 sequence is CSVHRRDSYNEQFF. In DNA form, the CDR3 reads TGCAGCGTCCACCGAAGAGACTCCTACAATGAGCAGTTCTTC.

J is TRBJ2-3 and V is TRBV24-1; maybe TRBD2 (6 bases). With 0 bases removed from V and 2 bases from J, the gap between germline ends came to 11 bases. The CDR3 contains 16 residues. The germline V gene has CDR1 KGHDR and CDR2 SFDVKD. The CDR3 DNA reads TGTGCCACCAGTGATTTGCCATCGCGGGACACAGATACGCAGTATTTT. Its protein product is CATSDLPSRDTDTQYF.

This sequence joins TRBV7-8 and TRBJ1-5; 8 nucleotides match TRBD1. Germline V gene data show CDR1 as SGHVS and CDR2 as FQNEAQ. With V trimmed by 5 bases and J by 2 bases, 5 bases remained unmatched. The CDR3 runs 15 residues. CDR3: CASSRTGQGNQPQHF. The CDR3 DNA sequence: TGTGCCAGCAGCCGGACAGGGCAGGGCAATCAGCCCCAGCATTTT.

The count of this clone is one. The chain couples TRBV4-1 to TRBJ2-5, with D hard to call. V was clipped by 1 base and J by 4 bases, with 4 bases between them. CDR3 length equals 12 residues. Germline V gene lookup returns CDR1 MGHRA and CDR2 YSYEKL. CDR3 residues: CASSQGRETQYF. CDR3 coding DNA: TGCGCCAGCAGCCAAGGCAGAGAGACCCAGTACTTC.

This clone was recorded once. The chain links TRBV27 to TRBJ2-7; 7 nucleotides line up with TRBD1. The CDR3 length is 15 residues. The V segment lost 3 bases and the J segment 7 bases; nucleotides outside the gene matches: 12. Germline values: CDR1 MNHEY, CDR2 SMNVEV (reference sequence). CDR3 loop: CASSFQTGPLGEQYF. CDR3 DNA: TGTGCCAGCAGTTTCCAGACAGGGCCGCTTGGAGAGCAGTACTTC.

The CDR3 reads CASSLAAASGNTIYF. The CDR3 DNA follows: TGCGCCAGCAGCTTGGCGGCGGCCTCTGGAAACACCATATATTTT. This chain uses TRBV5-1 with TRBJ1-3; D is undetermined. The length of the CDR3 is 15 residues. V shed 0 bases and J shed 0 bases, with 7 bases lying between them. Per germline, CDR1 SGHRS and CDR2 YFSETQ.

The genes are TRBV11-3 and TRBJ2-1; 9 bases map to TRBD2. V lost 1 base, J lost 6 bases, and 4 bases stayed unmatched. The CDR3 covers 15 residues. Germline V gene lookup returns CDR1 SGHNT and CDR2 YENEEA. CDR3 in amino acids: CASSLVASGVNEQFF. In nucleotides, the CDR3 is TGTGCCAGCAGCTTAGTGGCTAGCGGGGTCAATGAGCAGTTCTTC.

V gene TRBV3-1 (or the pseudogene TRBV3-2) combines with J gene TRBJ2-7; D may be TRBD2 (5 bases). Per the germline V gene, CDR1 is LGHDT and CDR2 is YNNKEL (reference sequence). The V end lost 5 bases, the J end lost 3 bases, and 20 bases lay between the germline ends. This CDR3 is built from 16 residues. CDR3: CASSFRAGLARYEQYF. Written as DNA, the CDR3 is TGTGCCAGCAGCTTCCGCGCTGGGCTAGCTCGCTACGAGCAGTACTTC.

The V call is TRBV12-5, the J call TRBJ1-1; D call uncertain. Germline CDR1 and CDR2: LGHNT and FRNRAP. V was trimmed by 3 bases and J by 1 base, leaving 12 bases between them. The CDR3 covers 15 residues. CDR3 sequence (DNA): TGTGCTAGTGGTTTCGGGAACATTCCGAACACTGAAGCTTTCTTT. This encodes CASGFGNIPNTEAFF.

This clone is classed as hyperexpanded. The CDR3 DNA reads as TGTGCCAGCAGCGCGTGGACAGGGGAGGACGAGCAGTACTTC. Translating gives CASSAWTGEDEQYF. The V gene is TRBV9, the J gene TRBJ2-7; the match to TRBD1 covers 9 bases. Germline lookup yields CDR1 SGDLS and CDR2 YYNGEE. The V segment lost 3 bases and the J segment 5 bases; nucleotides outside the gene matches: 6. The CDR3 covers 14 residues.

The chain combines TRBV5-1 with TRBJ1-2, with 7 bases that match TRBD1. The trim removed 0 bases at V and 0 bases at J, leaving 8 bases unmatched. The CDR3 covers 17 residues. Germline CDR1 reads SGHRS; CDR2 reads YFSETQ. CDR3 in amino acids: CASSLEPDRAANYGYTF. The CDR3 region has the DNA TGCGCCAGCAGCTTGGAACCCGACAGGGCAGCTAACTATGGCTACACCTTC. The full variable domain, rest sourced from reference TRBV5-1 and TRBJ1-2, is KAGVTQTPRYLIKTRGQQVTLSCSPISGHRSVSWYQQTPGQGLQFLFEYFSETQRNKGNFPGRFSGRQFSNSRSEMNVSTLELGDSALYLCASSLEPDRAANYGYTFGSGTRLTVV.

The chain is built from TRBV6-6 and TRBJ1-4; 7 bases map to TRBD1. V was pared by 2 bases and J by 5 bases, with 2 bases of the junction left unmatched. Germline loops: CDR1 MNHNY, CDR2 SVGAGI (reference sequence). The CDR3 covers 14 residues. The CDR3 DNA reads TGTGCCAGCAGTTACCGACAGGGAAATGAAAAACTGTTTTTT. Translating it yields CASSYRQGNEKLFF.

The chain couples TRBV29-1 to TRBJ2-1, with 8 bases identical to TRBD1. The CDR3 is made up of 13 amino acids. Germline CDR1 and CDR2: SQVTM and ANQGSEA. J was trimmed by 5 bases and V by 3 bases; bases with no gene match: 3. The CDR3 nucleotides read TGCAGCGTTGATAAACAGGGGGACAATGAGCAGTTCTTC. Its protein is CSVDKQGDNEQFF.

The chain joins TRBV7-2 to TRBJ2-7; 8 nucleotides match TRBD2. V trimming: 5 bases; J trimming: 4 bases; junction bases outside the gene matches: 10. The length of the CDR3 is 15 residues. Per the germline V gene, CDR1 is SGHTA and CDR2 is FQGNSA. The CDR3 coding sequence is TGTGCCAGCAGCCCCGTGCCGGGACTAGTATACGAGCAGTACTTC. Protein product: CASSPVPGLVYEQYF.